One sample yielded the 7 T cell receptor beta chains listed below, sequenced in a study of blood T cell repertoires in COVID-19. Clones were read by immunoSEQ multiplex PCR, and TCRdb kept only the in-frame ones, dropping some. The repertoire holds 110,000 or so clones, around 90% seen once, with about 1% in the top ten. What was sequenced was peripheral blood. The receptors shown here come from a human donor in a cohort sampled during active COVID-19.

The CDR3 is CASSYSPGSGTTGELFF. The CDR3 nucleotides read TGTGCCAGCAGTTACTCCCCGGGTAGCGGGACCACCGGGGAGCTGTTTTTT. The rearrangement uses TRBV6-2 or TRBV6-3 and TRBJ2-2; 8 bases agree with TRBD2. The germline CDR1 and CDR2 sequences are MNHEY and SVGEGT. The CDR3 loop spans 17 amino acids. With 0 bases clipped from V and 4 bases from J, the junction kept 7 bases outside the gene matches.

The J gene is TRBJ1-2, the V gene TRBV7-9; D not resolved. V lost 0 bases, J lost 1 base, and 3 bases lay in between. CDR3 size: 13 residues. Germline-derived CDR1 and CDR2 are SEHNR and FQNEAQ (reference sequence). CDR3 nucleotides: TGTGCCAGCAGCTTAGCTATTAACTATGGCTACACCTTC. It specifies CASSLAINYGYTF.

The CDR3 region has the DNA TGTGCCAGCAGCTTGGGACAGCGACTGCCCCCCCAGTACGAGCAGTACTTC. This codes for CASSLGQRLPPQYEQYF. The chain is built from TRBV5-4 and TRBJ2-7; perhaps TRBD1 as D (5 bases). The V gene's germline CDR1 is SGHNT and CDR2 YYREEE (reference sequence). Trimming removed 0 bases from V and 4 bases from J, with 20 bases in between. The CDR3 has 17 amino acids.

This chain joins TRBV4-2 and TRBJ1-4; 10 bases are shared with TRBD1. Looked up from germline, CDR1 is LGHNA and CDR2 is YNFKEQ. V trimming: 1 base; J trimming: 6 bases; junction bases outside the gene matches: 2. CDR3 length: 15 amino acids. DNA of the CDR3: TGTGCCAGCAGCCAAGCCGGGACAGGGGATGAAAAACTGTTTTTT. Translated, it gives CASSQAGTGDEKLFF.

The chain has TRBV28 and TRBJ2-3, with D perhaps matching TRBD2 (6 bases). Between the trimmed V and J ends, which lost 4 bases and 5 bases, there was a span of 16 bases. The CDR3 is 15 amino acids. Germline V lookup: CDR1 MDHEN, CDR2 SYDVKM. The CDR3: CASSSRLGPLDTQYF. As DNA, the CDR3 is TGTGCCAGCAGTTCACGACTAGGACCCCTAGATACGCAGTATTTT.

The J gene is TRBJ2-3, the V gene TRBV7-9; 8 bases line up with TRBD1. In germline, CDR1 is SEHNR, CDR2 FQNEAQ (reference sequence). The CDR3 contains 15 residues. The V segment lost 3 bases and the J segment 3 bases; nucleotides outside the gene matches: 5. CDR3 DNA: TGTGCCAGCAGCTTGAGGACAGGGTCTACAGATACGCAGTATTTT. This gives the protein CASSLRTGSTDTQYF.

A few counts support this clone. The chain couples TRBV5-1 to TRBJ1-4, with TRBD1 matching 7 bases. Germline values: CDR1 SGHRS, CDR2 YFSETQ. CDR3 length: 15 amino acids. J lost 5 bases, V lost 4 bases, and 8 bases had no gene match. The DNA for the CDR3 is TGCGCCAGCAGCCAGGGGGGTGTCCGCAATGAAAAACTGTTTTTT. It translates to CASSQGGVRNEKLFF.